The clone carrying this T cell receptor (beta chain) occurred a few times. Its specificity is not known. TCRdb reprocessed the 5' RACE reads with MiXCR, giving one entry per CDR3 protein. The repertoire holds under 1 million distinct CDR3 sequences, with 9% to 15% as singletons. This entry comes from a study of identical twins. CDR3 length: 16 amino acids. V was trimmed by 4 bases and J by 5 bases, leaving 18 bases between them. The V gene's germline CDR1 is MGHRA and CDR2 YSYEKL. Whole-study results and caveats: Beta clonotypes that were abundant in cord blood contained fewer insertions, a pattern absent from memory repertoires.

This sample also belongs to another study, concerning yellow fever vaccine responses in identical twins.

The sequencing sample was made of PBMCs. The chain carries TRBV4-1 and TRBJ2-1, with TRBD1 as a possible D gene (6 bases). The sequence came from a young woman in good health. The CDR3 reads CASSPPDSSLDNEQFF. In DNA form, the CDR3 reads TGCGCCAGCAGCCCGCCGGACAGTTCTCTCGACAATGAGCAGTTCTTC.